This TCR beta chain was sequenced in a study of memory CD4+ T cells and cytomegalovirus serostatus (dated by TCRdb to the late 2010s). Concerning the study at large: The cohort comprised about 33 healthy Belgian adults, 9 CMV seropositive and around 24 CMV seronegative. To replicate a published TCR-based CMV serostatus classifier, the researchers sequenced the CD4+ memory TCRbeta repertoires of a Belgian cohort whose cytomegalovirus serostatus was known.

Genomic DNA was extracted from sorted cells with the Quick-DNA Microprep Kit. Amplification of TCRbeta DNA was done with the immunoSEQ hsTCRbeta kit, following the protocol from the manufacturer. An Illumina MiSeq instrument was used to sequence the TCRbeta libraries. Regarding the original processing steps: Following removal of out-of-frame sequences, some 2 million distinct TCRbeta sequences were retained, with an average of about 63,000 per individual. Each individual was scored using the number of 160 or so previously reported CMV-associated TCRbeta sequences that the individual carried and the total number of productive distinct TCRbeta sequences. A beta-binomial model was reimplemented in Python, and scikit-learn random forests with default parameters were trained on US cohort data. On the Belgian cohort, classifier performance was reported as the median AUC, along with percentile confidence intervals, across 10,000 bootstrap iterations. TCRdb mirrors the immuneACCESS table, restricted to in-frame sequences. Some clones are absent from its copies; in checked studies, under half trace to an unresolved V gene, and the reason for the others is unknown. V and J calls plus clone size are reproduced from that table; the DNA served to infer D and trimming. The sample has around 53,000 clones on record, roughly four fifths of them singletons. The top ten clonotypes cover 0.65% to 0.9% of the sample.

A FACSAria II was used to sort memory CD4+ T cells, defined as single viable CD3+CD4+CD8-CD45RO+ cells. CMV serostatus was determined using a Roche Elecsys assay that detects serum IgG against CMV pp150, pp28, p38 and p52. After the samples were thawed, total CD4+ T cells were enriched through positive selection using CD4 magnetic microbeads. The samples came from a different study that was designed specifically to examine the CD4+ T cell memory repertoire. Following standard operating procedures, peripheral blood mononuclear cells were isolated and cryopreserved, while serum was kept at -80 degrees C. The staining relied on CD3-PerCP (BW264/56), CD4-APC (RPA-T4), CD45RO-PE (UCHT1) and CD8-Pacific Orange (3B5) antibodies, and Sytox blue was used to exclude non-viable cells. Results the study describes overall, beyond this receptor: Among the 150 to 200 previously reported CMV-associated TCRbeta sequences, approximately 67 showed up in the CD4+ memory repertoires, with each one found in between one and five individuals. For CMV serostatus prediction, a median bootstrapped AUC of 0.95 was reached with the original framework, and a median bootstrapped AUC of around 0.9 was reached with a US-trained random forest. Unlike the original study, which covered naive and memory CD4+ and CD8+ populations, the Belgian study sequenced only CD4+CD45RO+ memory cells. The results were interpreted as suggesting that the CMV-associated TCR signature is mostly present in the CD4+ memory repertoire. On the Belgian cohort, the classifier built on the original framework reached a median bootstrapped AUC of roughly 0.96, with a 95% CI of 0.76-1.00.

As concerns this clone: The antigen this receptor binds is unknown. No qualities accompany the bases; no much larger clone lies one base away.

As encoded in the germline V gene, CDR1 is SNHLY while CDR2 is FYNNEI. The CDR3 holds 12 amino acids from the cysteine to the phenylalanine. The CDR3 DNA has 36 bases and is translated from base 1. V is shortened by 7 bases, J by 2 bases, and the region joining them spans 7 bases. The specimen sequenced was memory CD4+ T cells from blood. The rearranged chain carries TRBV2 and TRBJ2-3, with TRBD2 perhaps the D gene, on 6 matching bases. This receptor was taken from an adult in good health and CMV-seronegative. The DNA sequence is given as TGTGCCAGCACGGGAGACACAGATACGCAGTATTTT. It is translated as CASTGDTDTQYF. Beyond the CDR3, the reference TRBV2 and TRBJ2-3 genes provide the residues; the full variable domain reads: EPEVTQTPSHQVTQMGQEVILRCVPISNHLYFYWYRQILGQKVEFLVSFYNNEISEKSEIFDDQFSVERPDGSNFTLKIRSTKLEDSAMYFCASTGDTDTQYFGPGTRLTVL.